This T cell receptor beta chain derives from a study of blood T cell repertoires in COVID-19 (TCRdb year 2020). In the study overall: Samples from collaborators originated in the United States, Italy and Spain and spanned both the acute and convalescent phases of COVID-19. The material from the prospective study consisted of cDNA or gDNA derived from T cells, B-cell-depleted T cells, or PBMCs. Deeply sampled blood TCRbeta repertoires from subjects exposed to, actively infected with, or recovered from COVID-19 were included in the dataset. The repertoires were made available in a free public database intended to serve as a resource for research on the immune response to SARS-CoV-2. Samples were obtained from the ongoing ImmuneRACE study (first 160 participants) and from 1,000 to 1,500 subjects provided by 6 global collaborators. The sample metadata nearly always contained a de-identified subject ID, COVID-19 status, age in years and sex. Where available, HLA class I and class II types were taken from metadata supplied by the sample provider and were not determined by assay-based typing.

Including cysteine and phenylalanine, the CDR3 has 14 amino acids. CDR3 DNA is the only sequence kept; it has 42 bases, read in frame from the first base. Per the germline V gene (reference sequence), SEHNR is the CDR1 and FQNEAQ is the CDR2. The junction shows trimming of 6 bases on V and 2 bases on J, and the gene matches do not reach 6 bases of it. This clone has just one count. Its antigen is currently not known. No much larger clone exists at a distance of one base, and base qualities are not known. Samples from volunteer blood donors who had recovered from COVID-19 were contributed by a second Seattle source. Whole blood was collected in K2EDTA tubes by collaborating institutions according to the institutions' own protocols. For TCRbeta analysis, collaborators shipped samples as frozen whole blood, isolated PBMCs, or DNA extracted from either of those sample types. Broad study findings and their caveats: The quantity of clinical and demographic metadata differed by source and by participant and was supplied without curation.

TCRbeta CDR3 regions were amplified from genomic DNA by means of the immunoSEQ Assay, a bias-controlled multiplex PCR. The original pipeline was this. The number of nucleated cells in each sample was estimated from the amplification of reference gene primers within the assay. To quantify the absolute abundance of each unique TCRbeta CDR3 rearrangement, sequence reads were collapsed and filtered. For each sample, productive Simpson clonality was calculated as the square root of Simpson's diversity index over productive rearrangements. TCRdb stores this immuneACCESS table with in-frame sequences only. Part of the clones is absent; in the studies checked, under half of the shortfall reflects unresolved V genes, and no reason is known for the rest. The V and J calls and clone size are taken from that table; D and trimming were inferred from the DNA. The sample records almost 250,000 clones, around nine tenths of which are singletons. The leading ten clones occupy about 1.6% of the sample.

The chain employs TRBV7-9 and TRBJ1-2, with 7 middle bases fitting TRBD1. The sequence derives from an older woman who had recovered from COVID-19. Input material: peripheral blood. The DNA sequence is as follows: TGTGCCAGCAGTCGGCGACAGGGAAACTATGGCTACACCTTC. Translated, it gives CASSRRQGNYGYTF.